This T cell receptor beta chain was identified during a study of CD8 T cells in ankylosing spondylitis. Making use of molecular barcodes, quantitative 5'-RACE generated TCR beta libraries. TCRdb redid the calling of the 5' RACE reads with MiXCR, one entry per CDR3 protein. Counted here are some 130,000 distinct CDR3 sequences, approximately 9.9% occurring once; the ten biggest clones make up 3% to 4%. The CDR3 loop spans 14 amino acids. Looked up from germline, CDR1 is SGHDT and CDR2 is YYEEEE. Trimming took 0 bases from V and 0 from J, leaving 7 bases between them. This clonotype was observed at least ten times.

Sequences were obtained from blood, either unsorted or a sorted T cell fraction (not recorded which). The sequence came from a male donor with ankylosing spondylitis or in good health (not recorded which). V is TRBV5-6 and J is TRBJ2-7; D ambiguous. CDR3 nucleotides: TGTGCCAGCAGCTTGGTTTTCTCCTCCTACGAGCAGTACTTC. Translated, it gives CASSLVFSSYEQYF. The full variable domain, rest sourced from reference TRBV5-6 and TRBJ2-7, is DAGVTQSPTHLIKTRGQQVTLRCSPKSGHDTVSWYQQALGQGPQFIFQYYEEEERQRGNFPDRFSGHQFPNYSSELNVNALLLGDSALYLCASSLVFSSYEQYFGPGTRLTVT.